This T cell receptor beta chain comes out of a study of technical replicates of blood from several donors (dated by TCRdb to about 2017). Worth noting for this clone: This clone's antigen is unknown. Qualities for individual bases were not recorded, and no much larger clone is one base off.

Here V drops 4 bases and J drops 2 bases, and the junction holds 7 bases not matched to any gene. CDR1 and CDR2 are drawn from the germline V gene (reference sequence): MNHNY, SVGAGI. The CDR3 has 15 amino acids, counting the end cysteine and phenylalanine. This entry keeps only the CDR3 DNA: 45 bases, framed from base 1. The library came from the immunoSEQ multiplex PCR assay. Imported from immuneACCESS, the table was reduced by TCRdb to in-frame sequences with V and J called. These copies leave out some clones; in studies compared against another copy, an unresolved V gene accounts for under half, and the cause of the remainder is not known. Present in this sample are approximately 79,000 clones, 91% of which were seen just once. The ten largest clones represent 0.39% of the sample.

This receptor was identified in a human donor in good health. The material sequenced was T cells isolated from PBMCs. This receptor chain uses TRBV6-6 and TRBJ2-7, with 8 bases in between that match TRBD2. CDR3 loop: CASSSSGRRTYEQYF. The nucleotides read TGTGCCAGCAGTTCCAGCGGGAGAAGAACCTACGAGCAGTACTTC.